Below are 4 T cell receptor beta chains sequenced from a single sample in a study of blood T cell repertoires in COVID-19. Libraries were prepared by immunoSEQ multiplex PCR; TCRdb keeps only in-frame clonotypes and omits some of them. This sample has about 85,000 clones; around 80% occur once, and the top ten carry approximately 10%. Specimen: peripheral blood. Receptors originate from a man aged 70-80 years with acute or convalescent COVID-19.

There are a few counts of this clone. This chain uses TRBV6-1 with TRBJ1-1; TRBD1 aligns across 7 bases. V was clipped by 5 bases and J by 1 base; unmatched bases: 4. The CDR3 length is 14 residues. Germline assignment: CDR1 MNHNS and CDR2 SASEGT. The CDR3 sequence: CASSLQGQNTEAFF. CDR3 bases: TGTGCCAGCAGTTTACAGGGGCAGAACACTGAAGCTTTCTTT.

The V and J genes are TRBV7-2 and TRBJ1-5; no clear D. Trimming removed 3 bases at V and 6 bases at J, with 9 bases between. CDR1 SGHTA and CDR2 FQGNSA come from the germline V gene. This CDR3 contains 13 residues. CDR3 loop: CASSFLRGQPQHF. As DNA, the CDR3 is TGTGCCAGCAGCTTCCTCCGGGGTCAGCCCCAGCATTTT.

The chain links TRBV28 to TRBJ1-5; the D gene is possibly TRBD1 (6 bases). With 2 bases removed from V and 6 bases from J, the gap between germline ends came to 14 bases. The germline CDR1 and CDR2 sequences are MDHEN and SYDVKM. CDR3 size: 15 residues. CDR3 DNA: TGTGCCAGCAGTTTACAGGGGACCCGTATTCAGCCCCAGCATTTT. It translates to CASSLQGTRIQPQHF.

This chain links TRBV7-6 with TRBJ2-5, with D perhaps matching TRBD2 (6 bases). Germline CDR1 is SGHVS and CDR2 is FNYEAQ. V gave up 5 bases and J gave up 5 bases, with 18 bases separating them. The CDR3 length is 15 residues. The CDR3 DNA reads TGTGCCAGCAGCGCGGGACCAAATTTGGGGGAGACCCAGTACTTC. Its translation: CASSAGPNLGETQYF.